This T cell receptor beta chain comes out of a study of immune cell composition in non-small cell lung cancer. About the study: Most cases were lung adenocarcinoma or squamous cell carcinoma.

The germline V gene encodes CDR1 SGHNT and CDR2 YENEEA. Trimming took 4 bases from V and 4 from J; bases not matched to a gene: 3. There are 15 residues in the CDR3. As concerns this clone: The antigen remains unidentified.

Study-wide results and caveats: Clones >0.5% enriched in tumour were rarer in adenocarcinoma (around 33%) than squamous (roughly 75%).

This table comes from immunoSEQ multiplex PCR, and its TCRdb copy is limited to in-frame clones, with some not included. This table holds 7,500 to 9,500 clones, 60% to 85% found once. Normal lung was taken at the farthest possible site, at least 3 cm from tumour. This receptor was obtained from a human donor with non-small cell lung cancer. Input material: non-adjacent lung tissue. The rearrangement links TRBV11-3 to TRBJ2-3; 12 bases agree with TRBD2. The CDR3 spells CASSSSGRAADTQYF. The DNA of the CDR3 is TGTGCCAGCAGCTCTAGCGGGAGGGCGGCAGATACGCAGTATTTT.